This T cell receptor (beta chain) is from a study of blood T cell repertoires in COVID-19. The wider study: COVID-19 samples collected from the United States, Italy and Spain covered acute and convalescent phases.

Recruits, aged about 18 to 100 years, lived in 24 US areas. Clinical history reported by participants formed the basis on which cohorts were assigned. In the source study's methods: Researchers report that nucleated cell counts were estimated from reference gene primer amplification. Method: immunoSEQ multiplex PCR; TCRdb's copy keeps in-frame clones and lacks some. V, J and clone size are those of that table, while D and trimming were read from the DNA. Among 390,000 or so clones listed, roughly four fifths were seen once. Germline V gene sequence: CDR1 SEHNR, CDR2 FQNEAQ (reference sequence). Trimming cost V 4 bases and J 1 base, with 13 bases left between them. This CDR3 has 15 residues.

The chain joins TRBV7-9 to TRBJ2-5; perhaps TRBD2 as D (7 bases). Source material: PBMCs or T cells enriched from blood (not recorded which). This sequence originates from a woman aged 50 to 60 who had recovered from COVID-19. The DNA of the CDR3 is TGTGCCAGCAGCTCCCTGGGGGGGGCCCAAGAGACCCAGTACTTC. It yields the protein CASSSLGGAQETQYF.